The source of this T cell receptor beta chain is a study of T cell responses to AZD1222 COVID-19 vaccine. About this clone itself: Antigen specificity is unknown.

Trimming cost V 5 bases and J 5 bases, with 15 bases left between them. The CDR3 consists of 15 residues. The V gene's germline CDR1 is SGHTA and CDR2 FQGNSA. The method was immunoSEQ multiplex PCR; TCRdb's version includes in-frame clones alone and lacks a portion of them. The data hold approximately 150,000 clones, with roughly 92% observed a single time. Second-dose schedules of about 4 or about 12 weeks were combined. Study results and limitations: Spike-specific TCR breadth rose after two AZD1222 doses, and depth rose as well.

This TCR was sampled from an adult who received the AZD1222 COVID-19 vaccine. Here the sequenced sample was peripheral blood, taken 28 days after the second AZD1222 dose. The chain has TRBV7-2 and TRBJ2-2, with D possibly being TRBD1 or TRBD2 (6 bases each). The CDR3 DNA reads TGTGCCAGCAGCCGGGGGCCTCTTAAGACCGGGGAGCTGTTTTTT. This codes for CASSRGPLKTGELFF.